Listed here are 28 T cell receptor beta chains from one sample, sequenced in a study of shared clonotypes between healthy human individuals. CD45RO-negative, CCR7-selected cells formed the naive CD8 fraction, which excluded terminally differentiated effector memory CD45RA+ cells. Only in-frame clones appear in the TCRdb table, and some are missing; sequencing was by immunoSEQ multiplex PCR. The table records over 2,000,000 clones, about 93% of them present only once. The sample consisted of naive CD8+ T cells from PBMCs. The receptors were gathered from a man aged 18 to 30 in good health. Some clones in this sample may be carry-over from other donors' samples.

In its sample, this clone was seen a few times. V usage is TRBV27 and J usage is TRBJ1-1, with 7 bases that match TRBD1. The V and J ends lost 1 base and 1 base, in that order; junction bases with no gene match: 3. The CDR3 totals 15 residues. Germline CDR1 MNHEY, CDR2 SMNVEV (reference sequence). The DNA of the CDR3 is TGTGCCAGCAGTTTATGGGCAGGGGGGAACACTGAAGCTTTCTTT. Its translation is CASSLWAGGNTEAFF.

This clone was detected only once. This chain connects TRBV5-4 to TRBJ2-5, with D unclear. The CDR3 runs to 12 residues. Trimming cost V 0 bases and J 7 bases, with 7 bases left between them. Germline CDR1 and CDR2: SGHNT and YYREEE (reference sequence). The CDR3 coding sequence is TGTGCCAGCAGCTTGGTTTTGGGGACCCAGTACTTC. Its protein product is CASSLVLGTQYF. Based on the CDR3 plus reference TRBV5-4 and TRBJ2-5, the full variable domain is ETGVTQSPTHLIKTRGQQVTLRCSSQSGHNTVSWYQQALGQGPQFIFQYYREEENGRGNFPPRFSGLQFPNYSSELNVNALELDDSALYLCASSLVLGTQYFGPGTRLLVL.

CDR3 coding DNA: TGTGCCAGCAGCGATCGGGGCAGGGCGGGCACCGGGGAGCTGTTTTTT. Translation: CASSDRGRAGTGELFF. J is TRBJ2-2 and V is TRBV27; D is tentatively TRBD1 or TRBD2 (5 bases each). CDR3 length: 16 residues. Deletions cut 6 bases from V and 4 bases from J, with 18 bases between. Germline CDR1 and CDR2: MNHEY and SMNVEV (reference sequence).

This chain joins TRBV18 and TRBJ1-1; a weak D match, TRBD1 (6 bases). The CDR3 is 17 amino acids. Deletions cut 2 bases from V and 0 bases from J, with 16 bases between. Germline V gives CDR1 KGHSH, CDR2 LQKENI. CDR3: CASSPTRGLNMNTEAFF. CDR3 sequence (DNA): TGTGCCAGCTCACCAACCAGGGGCCTTAACATGAACACTGAAGCTTTCTTT.

The CDR3 DNA sequence: TGTGCCAGTAGTATAGTTACTTGGAGACTAGGGAAATACAATGAGCAGTTCTTC. Translation gives CASSIVTWRLGKYNEQFF. The rearrangement joins TRBV19 to TRBJ2-1; possible D gene TRBD2, 6 bases. Germline lookup yields CDR1 LNHDA and CDR2 SQIVND (reference sequence). This CDR3 spans 18 amino acids. Trimming pared 1 base from V and 4 bases from J, leaving 20 bases between.

The chain employs TRBV28 and TRBJ1-1; a weak D match, TRBD1 (5 bases). V was clipped by 5 bases and J by 1 base, with 14 bases between them. The germline V gene encodes CDR1 MDHEN and CDR2 SYDVKM. The CDR3 has 15 residues. The CDR3, as DNA: TGTGCCAGCAGTCCCCCCGGGGGATGGAACACTGAAGCTTTCTTT. Its protein is CASSPPGGWNTEAFF.

The genes are TRBV10-3 and TRBJ1-2, with 9 positions matching TRBD1. The germline V gene encodes CDR1 ENHRY and CDR2 SYGVKD. The ends lost 3 bases at V and 2 bases at J; junction bases unmatched: 1. The CDR3 length is 14 residues. The CDR3 protein is CAISETGGNYGYTF. In nucleotides, the CDR3 is TGTGCCATCAGTGAAACAGGGGGCAACTATGGCTACACCTTC.

This chain connects TRBV6-6 to TRBJ2-7, with D perhaps given as TRBD1 or TRBD2 (5 bases each). This CDR3 is built from 12 residues. Germline lookup yields CDR1 MNHNY and CDR2 SVGAGI (reference sequence). Deletions cut 7 bases from V and 1 base from J, with 8 bases between. In nucleotides, the CDR3 is TGTGCCAGCAACGAGGGGTCCTACGAGCAGTACTTC. Protein product: CASNEGSYEQYF.

This sequence joins TRBV7-2 and TRBJ2-7; 9 nucleotides agree with TRBD1. The germline V gene has CDR1 SGHTA and CDR2 FQGNSA. V shed 4 bases, J shed 4 bases, and the junction held 8 bases outside the gene matches. This CDR3 spans 15 amino acids. The CDR3 reads CASSSRDRDLYEQYF. The CDR3, as DNA: TGTGCCAGCAGCTCTCGGGACAGGGACCTATACGAGCAGTACTTC.

The chain recombines TRBV2 with TRBJ2-3, with 9 bases matching TRBD2. This CDR3 has 22 residues. The V and J ends lost 0 bases and 4 bases, in that order; junction bases with no gene match: 23. CDR1 and CDR2 (germline): SNHLY, FYNNEI. CDR3 amino acids: CASSEAPYPRRGAGGLSDTQYF. The CDR3 nucleotides are TGTGCCAGCAGTGAAGCTCCGTATCCGAGACGGGGAGCGGGAGGTCTTTCAGATACGCAGTATTTT.

Of note for this clone: The DNA is omitted, as the CDR3 cannot be located on it reliably, and the CDR3 follows TCRdb's listing. The chain combines TRBV27 with TRBJ2-7; the table's D call of TRBD2 was not tested on the DNA. Germline V lookup: CDR1 MNHEY, CDR2 SMNVEV (reference sequence). The CDR3 has 15 amino acids, counting both end residues. The CDR3 region is CASSSSDPSAYEQYF.

The J gene is TRBJ1-1, the V gene TRBV5-8; tentative D call: TRBD1 (5 bases). The CDR3 extends over 14 amino acids. The germline V gene has CDR1 SGHTS and CDR2 YDEGEE. The ends were cut back, 4 bases at V and 6 bases at J, with 16 bases in the middle. This chain's CDR3 is CASSPPRGGPEAFF. Here the CDR3 DNA reads TGTGCCAGCAGCCCACCAAGGGGAGGCCCTGAAGCTTTCTTT. The full variable domain, its missing parts supplied by reference TRBV5-8 and TRBJ1-1, is EAGVTQSPTHLIKTRGQQATLRCSPISGHTSVYWYQQALGLGLQFLLWYDEGEERNRGNFPPRFSGRQFPNYSSELNVNALELEDSALYLCASSPPRGGPEAFFGQGTRLTVV.

The chain recombines TRBV9 with TRBJ2-6; 9 bases agree with TRBD1. Germline V gives CDR1 SGDLS, CDR2 YYNGEE. This CDR3 is built from 20 residues. With 9 bases clipped from V and 0 bases from J, the junction kept 19 bases outside the gene matches. Here the CDR3 DNA reads TGTGCCACGTCGAGAGTGCCACAGGGGGCGTTGGGCTCTGGGGCCAACGTCCTGACTTTC. It yields the protein CATSRVPQGALGSGANVLTF.

The DNA of the CDR3 is TGTGCCACCAAGGACCTCTCCGGGAGCACAGATACGCAGTATTTT. As protein: CATKDLSGSTDTQYF. The rearrangement uses TRBV6-1 and TRBJ2-3; unclear D gene. The V gene's germline CDR1 is MNHNS and CDR2 SASEGT. This CDR3 comprises 15 residues. V was shortened by 10 bases and J by 0 bases, with 17 bases between the two germline ends.

This chain joins TRBV27 and TRBJ2-3; D is undetermined. Trimming pared 7 bases from V and 4 bases from J, leaving 6 bases between. CDR3 size: 11 residues. In germline, CDR1 is MNHEY, CDR2 SMNVEV (reference sequence). The CDR3 sequence: CASIEADTQYF. The CDR3 nucleotides read TGTGCCAGCATTGAGGCAGATACGCAGTATTTT.

V usage is TRBV4-2 and J usage is TRBJ2-7; no reliable D call. The CDR3 runs to 13 residues. CDR1 and CDR2 from the germline V gene are LGHNA and YNFKEQ. The V and J ends lost 0 bases and 4 bases respectively, with 7 bases between them. The CDR3 is CASSQDGRYEQYF. In nucleotides, the CDR3 is TGTGCCAGCAGCCAAGACGGTCGATACGAGCAGTACTTC.

The genes are TRBV10-3 and TRBJ2-2; D is ambiguous. The CDR3 length is 15 residues. Germline values: CDR1 ENHRY, CDR2 SYGVKD. The V end lost 0 bases, the J end lost 0 bases, and 5 bases lay between the germline ends. CDR3 sequence (DNA): TGTGCCATCAGTGAGTCTGCCTCGAACACCGGGGAGCTGTTTTTT. Translated, it gives CAISESASNTGELFF.

The chain couples TRBV7-6 to TRBJ2-5, with D maybe TRBD1 (8 bases). In germline, CDR1 is SGHVS, CDR2 FNYEAQ. The CDR3 is 17 amino acids. V shed 1 base and J shed 7 bases, with 22 bases lying between them. The CDR3 coding sequence is TGTGCCAGCAGCTTAGAGACAGGCGACAGGGGAGGGGGGACCCAGTACTTC. The encoded protein is CASSLETGDRGGGTQYF.

This clone was seen a single time. The chain has TRBV29-1 and TRBJ1-2, with D hard to call. The CDR3 runs 11 residues. The V gene's germline CDR1 is SQVTM and CDR2 ANQGSEA. Trimming stripped 7 bases from V and 7 bases from J, with 13 bases between. CDR3 residues: CSAIGDPGYTF. In nucleotides, the CDR3 is TGCAGCGCGATTGGAGACCCTGGCTACACCTTC. Using reference TRBV29-1 and TRBJ1-2 for the parts outside the CDR3, the full variable domain is SAVISQKPSRDICQRGTSLTIQCQVDSQVTMMFWYRQQPGQSLTLIATANQGSEATYESGFVIDKFPISRPNLTFSTLTVSNMSPEDSSIYLCSAIGDPGYTFGSGTRLTVV.

This clone was found a few times. The gene calls are TRBV5-8 and TRBJ1-1; D not certain. The CDR3 contains 12 residues. V was cut by 2 bases and J by 4 bases, with 6 bases left in between. Germline V gene lookup returns CDR1 SGHTS and CDR2 YDEGEE. DNA of the CDR3: TGTGCCAGCAGCTTAAGTGCCACTGAAGCTTTCTTT. Translation gives CASSLSATEAFF. The variable domain in full, completed from reference TRBV5-8 and TRBJ1-1, reads EAGVTQSPTHLIKTRGQQATLRCSPISGHTSVYWYQQALGLGLQFLLWYDEGEERNRGNFPPRFSGRQFPNYSSELNVNALELEDSALYLCASSLSATEAFFGQGTRLTVV.

The V call is TRBV2, the J call TRBJ2-6; D call uncertain. The CDR3 is made up of 15 amino acids. V lost 6 bases, J lost 4 bases, and 13 bases lay in between. Germline lookup yields CDR1 SNHLY and CDR2 FYNNEI. This chain's CDR3 is CASSFISRGANVLTF. In DNA form, the CDR3 reads TGTGCCAGCAGCTTTATCTCCAGGGGGGCCAACGTCCTGACTTTC.

CDR3 sequence reads: CASSAEGGEAFF. Here the CDR3 DNA reads TGTGCCAGCAGCGCGGAGGGGGGAGAAGCTTTCTTT. The V and J genes are TRBV5-4 and TRBJ1-1, with a tentative D call TRBD1 (6 bases). This CDR3 spans 12 amino acids. The V end was cut by 4 bases, the J end by 8 bases, with 12 bases between. Germline loops: CDR1 SGHNT, CDR2 YYREEE (reference sequence).

This rearrangement joins TRBV28 to TRBJ2-3, with 8 nucleotides matching TRBD1. Germline values: CDR1 MDHEN, CDR2 SYDVKM. The CDR3 covers 15 residues. V dropped 7 bases and J dropped 1; count of bases not matched to a gene: 7. The CDR3: CASTRTRGRTDTQYF. The CDR3 DNA reads TGTGCCAGCACTCGGACCAGGGGGCGCACAGATACGCAGTATTTT.

This rearrangement joins TRBV27 to TRBJ2-7; D might be TRBD1 or TRBD2, each matching 6 bases. This CDR3 is built from 15 residues. Deletions cut 2 bases from V and 5 bases from J, with 16 bases between. CDR1 is MNHEY, CDR2 SMNVEV, per germline (reference sequence). CDR3 region: CASSLTTGGLDEQYF. CDR3 bases: TGTGCCAGCAGTTTAACGACCGGGGGCCTCGACGAGCAGTACTTC.

The chain carries TRBV27 and TRBJ1-5; 7 bases align to TRBD1. Germline V lookup: CDR1 MNHEY, CDR2 SMNVEV (reference sequence). V lost 8 bases to trimming and J lost 4 bases; unmatched junction nucleotides: 8. The CDR3 runs to 14 residues. The CDR3: CASSGGLGNQPQHF. DNA of the CDR3: TGTGCCAGCTCAGGGGGGTTGGGGAATCAGCCCCAGCATTTT.

This clone was counted a single time. The V and J genes are TRBV14 and TRBJ2-3; no clear D. The CDR3 length is 18 residues. The germline V gene encodes CDR1 SGHDN and CDR2 FVKESK. V lost 0 bases to trimming and J lost 4 bases, with 20 bases between them. In DNA form, the CDR3 reads TGTGCCAGCAGCCAAGAATGGCTGGATCCCGGTGGAGCAGATACGCAGTATTTT. Its translation is CASSQEWLDPGGADTQYF.

The rearrangement joins TRBV4-3 to TRBJ2-7; the match to TRBD2 covers 10 bases. CDR3 length: 18 residues. The J segment lost 0 bases and the V segment lost 0 bases, leaving 8 bases of the junction unmatched. CDR1 and CDR2 (germline): LGHNA, YSLEER. CDR3 sequence: CASSQDQLAGALSYEQYF. The DNA for the CDR3 is TGCGCCAGCAGCCAAGATCAGCTAGCGGGAGCTCTCTCCTACGAGCAGTACTTC.

Only one count was recorded for this clone. This chain links TRBV4-2 with TRBJ2-4, with 9 bases lining up with TRBD2. Looked up from germline, CDR1 is LGHNA and CDR2 is YNFKEQ. Trimming removed 4 bases from V and 7 bases from J; junction bases left unmatched: 11. This CDR3 spans 16 amino acids. CDR3 DNA: TGTGCCAGCAGCCCTTCTTTGCGGGAGGGAGGCAACATTCAGTACTTC. Translating it yields CASSPSLREGGNIQYF.